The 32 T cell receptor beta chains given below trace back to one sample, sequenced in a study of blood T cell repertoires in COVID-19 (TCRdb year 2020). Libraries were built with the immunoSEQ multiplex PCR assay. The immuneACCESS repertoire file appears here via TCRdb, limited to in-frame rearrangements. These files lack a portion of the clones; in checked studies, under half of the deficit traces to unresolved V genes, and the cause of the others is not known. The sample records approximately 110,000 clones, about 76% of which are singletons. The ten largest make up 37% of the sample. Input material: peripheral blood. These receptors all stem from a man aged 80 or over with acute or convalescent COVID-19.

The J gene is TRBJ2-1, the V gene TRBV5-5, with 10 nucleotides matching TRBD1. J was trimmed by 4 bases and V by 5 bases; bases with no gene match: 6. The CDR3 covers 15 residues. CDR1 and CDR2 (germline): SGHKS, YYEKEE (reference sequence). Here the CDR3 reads CASRVGQGFYNEQFF. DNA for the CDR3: TGTGCCAGCAGGGTGGGACAGGGGTTTTACAATGAGCAGTTCTTC.

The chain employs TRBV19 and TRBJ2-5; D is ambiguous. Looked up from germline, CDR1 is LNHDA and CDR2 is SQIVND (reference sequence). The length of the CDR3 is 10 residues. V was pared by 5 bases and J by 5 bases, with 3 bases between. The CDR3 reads CASSEETQYF. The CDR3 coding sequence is TGTGCCAGTAGTGAGGAGACCCAGTACTTC.

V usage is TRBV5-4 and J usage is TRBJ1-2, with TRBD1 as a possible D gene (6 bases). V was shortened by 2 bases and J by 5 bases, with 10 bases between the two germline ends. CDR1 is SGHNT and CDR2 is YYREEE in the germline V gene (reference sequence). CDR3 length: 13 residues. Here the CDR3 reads CASSLTTGYGYTF. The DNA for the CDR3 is TGTGCCAGCAGCTTAACGACAGGTTATGGCTACACCTTC. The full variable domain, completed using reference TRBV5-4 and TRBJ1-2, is ETGVTQSPTHLIKTRGQQVTLRCSSQSGHNTVSWYQQALGQGPQFIFQYYREEENGRGNFPPRFSGLQFPNYSSELNVNALELDDSALYLCASSLTTGYGYTFGSGTRLTVV.

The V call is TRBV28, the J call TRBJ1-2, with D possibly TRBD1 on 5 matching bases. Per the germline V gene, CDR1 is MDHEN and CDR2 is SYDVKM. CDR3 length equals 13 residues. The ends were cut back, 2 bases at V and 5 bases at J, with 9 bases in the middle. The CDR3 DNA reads TGTGCCAGCAGTTTAGGGGCTCTATATGGCTACACCTTC. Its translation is CASSLGALYGYTF.

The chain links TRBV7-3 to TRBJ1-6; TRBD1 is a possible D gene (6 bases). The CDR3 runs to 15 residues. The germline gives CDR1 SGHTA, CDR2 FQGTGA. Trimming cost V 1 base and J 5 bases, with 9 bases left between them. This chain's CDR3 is CASSLIAGDNSPLHF. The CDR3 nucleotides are TGTGCCAGCAGCTTAATTGCAGGGGATAATTCACCCCTCCACTTT.

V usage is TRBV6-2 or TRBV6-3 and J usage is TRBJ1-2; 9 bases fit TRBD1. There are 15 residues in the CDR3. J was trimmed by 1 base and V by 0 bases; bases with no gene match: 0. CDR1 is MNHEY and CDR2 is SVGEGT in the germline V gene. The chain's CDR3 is CASSYSGQGNYGYTF. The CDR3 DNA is TGTGCCAGCAGTTACTCGGGACAGGGTAACTATGGCTACACCTTC.

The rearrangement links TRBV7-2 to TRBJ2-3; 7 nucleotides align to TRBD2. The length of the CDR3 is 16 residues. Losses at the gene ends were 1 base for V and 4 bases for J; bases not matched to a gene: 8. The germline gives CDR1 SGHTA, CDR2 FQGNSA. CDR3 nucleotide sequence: TGTGCCAGCAGCTTAGGCTGGCGGGAGATGGCAGATACGCAGTATTTT. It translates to CASSLGWREMADTQYF.

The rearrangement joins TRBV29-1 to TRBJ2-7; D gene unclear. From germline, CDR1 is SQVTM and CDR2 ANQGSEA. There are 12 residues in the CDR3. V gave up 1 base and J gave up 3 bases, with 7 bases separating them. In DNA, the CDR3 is TGCAGCGTTGAAGTGTCGGGCTACGAGCAGTACTTC. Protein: CSVEVSGYEQYF.

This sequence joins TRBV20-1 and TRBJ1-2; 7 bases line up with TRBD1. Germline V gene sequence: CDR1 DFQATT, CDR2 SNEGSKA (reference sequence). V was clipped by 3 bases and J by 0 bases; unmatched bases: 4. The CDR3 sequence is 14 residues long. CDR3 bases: TGCAGTGCTAGTATCCAGGGGGCTAACTATGGCTACACCTTC. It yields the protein CSASIQGANYGYTF.

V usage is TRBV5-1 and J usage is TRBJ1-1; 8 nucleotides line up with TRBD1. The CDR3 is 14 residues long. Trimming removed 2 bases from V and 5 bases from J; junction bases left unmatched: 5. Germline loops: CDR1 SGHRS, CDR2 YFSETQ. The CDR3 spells CASSFTGGRTEAFF. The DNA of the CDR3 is TGCGCCAGCAGCTTTACAGGGGGGAGAACTGAAGCTTTCTTT.

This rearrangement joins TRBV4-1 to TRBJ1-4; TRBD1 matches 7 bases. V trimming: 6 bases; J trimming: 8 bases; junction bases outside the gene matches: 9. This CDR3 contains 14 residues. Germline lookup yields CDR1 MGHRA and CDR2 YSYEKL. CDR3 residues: CASRGQLIIEKLFF. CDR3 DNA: TGCGCCAGCAGGGGACAGCTAATAATCGAAAAACTGTTTTTT.

The chain's CDR3 is CASTGRSGSPLHF. CDR3 bases: TGTGCCAGCACGGGAAGGTCGGGTTCACCCCTCCACTTT. The chain links TRBV6-6 to TRBJ1-6, with D unresolved. CDR1 and CDR2 from the germline V gene are MNHNY and SVGAGI (reference sequence). Trimming took 7 bases from V and 9 from J, leaving 13 bases between them. The CDR3 covers 13 residues.

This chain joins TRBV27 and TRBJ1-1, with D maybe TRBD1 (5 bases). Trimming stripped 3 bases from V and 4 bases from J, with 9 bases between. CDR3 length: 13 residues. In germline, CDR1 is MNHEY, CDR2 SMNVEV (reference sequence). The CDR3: CASSFTGGTEAFF. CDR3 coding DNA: TGTGCCAGCAGTTTTACGGGGGGCACTGAAGCTTTCTTT.

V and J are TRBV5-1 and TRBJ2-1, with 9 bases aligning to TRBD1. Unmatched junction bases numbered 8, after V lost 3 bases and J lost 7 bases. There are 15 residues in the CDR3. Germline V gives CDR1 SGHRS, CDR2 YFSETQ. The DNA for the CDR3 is TGCGCCAGCAGCTCGGGACAGGGCCTCCCTAATGAGCAGTTCTTC. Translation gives CASSSGQGLPNEQFF.

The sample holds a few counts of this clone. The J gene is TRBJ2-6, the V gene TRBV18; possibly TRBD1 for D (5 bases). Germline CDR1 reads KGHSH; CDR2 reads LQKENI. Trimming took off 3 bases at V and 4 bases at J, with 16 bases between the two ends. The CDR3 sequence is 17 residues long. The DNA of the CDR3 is TGTGCCAGCTCACCGAAGCAGGGTGCGAAGGGGGCCAACGTCCTGACTTTC. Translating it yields CASSPKQGAKGANVLTF.

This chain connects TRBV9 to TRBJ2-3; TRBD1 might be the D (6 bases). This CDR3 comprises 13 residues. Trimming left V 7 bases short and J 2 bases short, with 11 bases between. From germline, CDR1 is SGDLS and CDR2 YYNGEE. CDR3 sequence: CASSGDHTDTQYF. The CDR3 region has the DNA TGTGCCAGCTCAGGGGACCACACAGATACGCAGTATTTT.

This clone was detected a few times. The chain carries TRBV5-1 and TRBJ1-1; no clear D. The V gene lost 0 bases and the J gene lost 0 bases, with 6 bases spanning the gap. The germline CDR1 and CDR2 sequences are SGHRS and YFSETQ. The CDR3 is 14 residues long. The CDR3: CASSLASMNTEAFF. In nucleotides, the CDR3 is TGCGCCAGCAGCTTGGCAAGCATGAACACTGAAGCTTTCTTT.

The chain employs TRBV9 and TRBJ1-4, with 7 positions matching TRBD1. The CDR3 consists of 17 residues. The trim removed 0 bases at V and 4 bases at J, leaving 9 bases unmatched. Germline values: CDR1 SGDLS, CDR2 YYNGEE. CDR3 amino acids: CASSVGQGVRGNEKLFF. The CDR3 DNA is TGTGCCAGCAGCGTAGGGCAGGGGGTTCGGGGTAATGAAAAACTGTTTTTT.

CDR3 nucleotides: TGTGCCAGCAGGGGGAGACGCGGCCCTAATGAAAAACTGTTTTTT. This encodes CASRGRRGPNEKLFF. V is TRBV7-8 and J is TRBJ1-4; the D is unclear. CDR1 and CDR2 from the germline V gene are SGHVS and FQNEAQ. The CDR3 contains 15 residues. V was clipped by 6 bases and J by 3 bases, with 14 bases between them.

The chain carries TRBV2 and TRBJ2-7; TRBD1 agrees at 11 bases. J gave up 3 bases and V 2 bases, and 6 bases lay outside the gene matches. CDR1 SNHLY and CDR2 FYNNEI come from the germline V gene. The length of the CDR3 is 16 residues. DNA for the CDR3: TGTGCCAGCAGTGAACCCGGGACAGGGGGGATCTACGAGCAGTACTTC. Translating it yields CASSEPGTGGIYEQYF.

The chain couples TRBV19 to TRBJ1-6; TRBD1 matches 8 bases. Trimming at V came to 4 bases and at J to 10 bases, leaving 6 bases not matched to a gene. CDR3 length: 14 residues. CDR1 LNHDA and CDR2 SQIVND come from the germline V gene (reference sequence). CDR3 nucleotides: TGTGCCAGTAGTAGGACAGGGTTGGACTCACCCCTCCACTTT. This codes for CASSRTGLDSPLHF. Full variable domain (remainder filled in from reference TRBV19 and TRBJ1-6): DGGITQSPKYLFRKEGQNVTLSCEQNLNHDAMYWYRQDPGQGLRLIYYSQIVNDFQKGDIAEGYSVSREKKESFPLTVTSAQKNPTAFYLCASSRTGLDSPLHFGNGTRLTVT.

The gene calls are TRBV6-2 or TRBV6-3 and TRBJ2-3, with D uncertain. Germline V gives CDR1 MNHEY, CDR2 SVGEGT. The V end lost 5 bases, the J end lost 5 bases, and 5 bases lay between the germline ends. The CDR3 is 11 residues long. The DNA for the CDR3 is TGTGCCAGCAGTCTAGGAGATACGCAGTATTTT. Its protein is CASSLGDTQYF.

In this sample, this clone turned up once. CDR3 region: CASSFEREGEQFF. Here the CDR3 DNA reads TGTGCCAGCAGCTTTGAGAGGGAGGGCGAGCAGTTCTTC. V gene TRBV7-2 combines with J gene TRBJ2-1; TRBD2 aligns across 7 bases. After removal of 3 bases from V and 10 bases from J, the junction contained 6 bases not matched to a gene. CDR1 SGHTA and CDR2 FQGNSA come from the germline V gene. The CDR3 is 13 amino acids.

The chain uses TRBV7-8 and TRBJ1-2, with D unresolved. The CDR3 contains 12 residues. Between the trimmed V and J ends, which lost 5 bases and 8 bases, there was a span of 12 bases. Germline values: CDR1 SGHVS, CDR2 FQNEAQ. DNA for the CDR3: TGTGCCAGCAGCCCGTCAGGTTTCGGCTACACCTTC. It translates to CASSPSGFGYTF.

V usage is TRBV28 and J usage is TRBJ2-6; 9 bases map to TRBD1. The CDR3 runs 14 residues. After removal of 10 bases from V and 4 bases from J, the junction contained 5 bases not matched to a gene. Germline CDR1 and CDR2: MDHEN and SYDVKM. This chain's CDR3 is CATDRGAGANVLTF. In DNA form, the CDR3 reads TGTGCCACCGACAGGGGGGCCGGGGCCAACGTCCTGACTTTC. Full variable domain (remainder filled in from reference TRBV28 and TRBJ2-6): DVKVTQSSRYLVKRTGEKVFLECVQDMDHENMFWYRQDPGLGLRLIYFSYDVKMKEKGDIPEGYSVSREKKERFSLILESASTNQTSMYLCATDRGAGANVLTFGAGSRLTVL.

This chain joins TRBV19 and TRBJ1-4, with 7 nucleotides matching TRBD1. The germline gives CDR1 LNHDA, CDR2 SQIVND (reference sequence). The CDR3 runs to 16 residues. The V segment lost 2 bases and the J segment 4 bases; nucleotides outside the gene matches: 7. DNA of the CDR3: TGTGCCAGTAGTATATGGACAGGAGTTGATAATGAAAAACTGTTTTTT. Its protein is CASSIWTGVDNEKLFF.

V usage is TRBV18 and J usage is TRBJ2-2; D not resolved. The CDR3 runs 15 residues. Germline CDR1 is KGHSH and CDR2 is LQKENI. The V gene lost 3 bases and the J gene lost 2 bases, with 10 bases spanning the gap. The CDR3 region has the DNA TGTGCCAGCTCACCGCGGAGCGTCAACACCGGGGAGCTGTTTTTT. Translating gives CASSPRSVNTGELFF.

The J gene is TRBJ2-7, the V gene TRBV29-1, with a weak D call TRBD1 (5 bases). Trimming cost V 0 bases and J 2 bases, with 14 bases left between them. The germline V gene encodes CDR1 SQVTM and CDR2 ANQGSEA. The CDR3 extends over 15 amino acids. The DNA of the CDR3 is TGCAGCGTTGAAGATGGGGCCAAATATCCCTACGAGCAGTACTTC. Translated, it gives CSVEDGAKYPYEQYF.

CDR3 DNA sequence: TGTGCCAGCAGTGAACAAGAGAACTATGGCTACACCTTC. This translates into CASSEQENYGYTF. The V call is TRBV2, the J call TRBJ1-2; unclear D gene. The V and J ends lost 2 bases and 2 bases respectively, with 6 bases between them. The CDR3 has 13 amino acids. Germline V gene data show CDR1 as SNHLY and CDR2 as FYNNEI.

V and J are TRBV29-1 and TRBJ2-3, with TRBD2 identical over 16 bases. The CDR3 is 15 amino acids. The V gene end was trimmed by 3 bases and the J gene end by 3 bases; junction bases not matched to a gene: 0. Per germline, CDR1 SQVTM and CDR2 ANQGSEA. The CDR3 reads CSVEGLAGGTDTQYF. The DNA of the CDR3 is TGCAGCGTTGAGGGACTAGCGGGGGGGACAGATACGCAGTATTTT.

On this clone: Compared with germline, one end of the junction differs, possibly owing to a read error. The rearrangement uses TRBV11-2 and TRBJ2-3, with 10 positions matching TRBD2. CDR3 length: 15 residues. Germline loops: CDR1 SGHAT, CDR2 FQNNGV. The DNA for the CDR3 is TGTGCCAGCAGCCGTACTCTAGCGGGAGATCTCAGAGAGAACTTT. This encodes CASSRTLAGDLRENF. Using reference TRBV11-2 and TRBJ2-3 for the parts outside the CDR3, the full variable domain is EAGVAQSPRYKIIEKRQSVAFWCNPISGHATLYWYQQILGQGPKLLIQFQNNGVVDDSQLPKDRFSAERLKGVDSTLKIQPAKLEDSAVYLCASSRTLAGDLRENFGPGTRLTVL.

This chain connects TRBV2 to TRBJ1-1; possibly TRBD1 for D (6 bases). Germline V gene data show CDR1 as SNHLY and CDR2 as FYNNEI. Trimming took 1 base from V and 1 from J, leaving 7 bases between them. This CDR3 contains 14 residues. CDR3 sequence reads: CASSEGGPNTEAFF. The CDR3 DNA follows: TGTGCCAGCAGTGAAGGGGGGCCGAACACTGAAGCTTTCTTT.